This TCR beta chain was sequenced for a study of spatial heterogeneity in lung cancer. Germline CDR1 is MGHRA and CDR2 is YSYEKL. V lost 6 bases and J 5 bases, leaving 16 bases between the germline ends. The CDR3 loop spans 14 amino acids. Findings of the study overall: Tracking of tumor mutation counts was seen in expanded intratumoral alpha and beta TCR counts. Coverage was estimated at approximately 7% of tumor T cells for alpha chains and roughly 14% for beta chains. Nonsynonymous mutations, ubiquitous and regional, were tracked respectively by counts of ubiquitous and regional expanded TCRs.

TCRdb redid the calling of the 5' RACE reads with MiXCR, one entry per CDR3 protein. The table includes some 7,700 distinct CDR3 sequences, approximately 10% detected once. This clonotype was detected many times. Its antigen is unknown. Time point meaning: sample taken at primary tumor resection. Specimen: lung tumor tissue, collected at surgery. The sequence was collected from a male donor with early-stage non-small cell lung cancer. The J gene is TRBJ1-1, the V gene TRBV4-1, with D possibly TRBD1 on 6 matching bases. The CDR3, as DNA: TGCGCCAGCAGGGAAAGGGCAGGGGTGACTGAAGCTTTCTTT. This encodes CASRERAGVTEAFF.